The 23 T cell receptor beta chains given below trace back to one sample, sequenced in a study of blood T cell repertoires in COVID-19. This table comes from immunoSEQ multiplex PCR, and its TCRdb copy is limited to in-frame clones, with some not included. The sample lists roughly 300,000 clones; around 87% were seen once. The material sequenced was PBMCs or T cells enriched from blood (not recorded which). All receptors come from a young woman who had recovered from COVID-19.

The chain has TRBV2 and TRBJ2-7; 8 positions agree with TRBD1. After removal of 6 bases from V and 7 bases from J, the junction contained 11 bases not matched to a gene. The CDR3 is made up of 14 amino acids. Germline CDR1 and CDR2: SNHLY and FYNNEI. CDR3 nucleotides: TGTGCCAGCAGCGAGGGACAGGCCAACAGGGAGCAGTACTTC. It yields the protein CASSEGQANREQYF. The complete variable domain, with remaining parts taken from reference TRBV2 and TRBJ2-7, reads EPEVTQTPSHQVTQMGQEVILRCVPISNHLYFYWYRQILGQKVEFLVSFYNNEISEKSEIFDDQFSVERPDGSNFTLKIRSTKLEDSAMYFCASSEGQANREQYFGPGTRLTVT.

The chain employs TRBV4-3 and TRBJ1-3; D remains unclear. V lost 2 bases and J 0 bases, leaving 11 bases between the germline ends. Germline lookup yields CDR1 LGHNA and CDR2 YSLEER. CDR3 length: 16 amino acids. The CDR3 DNA reads as TGCGCCAGCAGCCAATCACGTCCGAGCTCTGGAAACACCATATATTTT. It encodes CASSQSRPSSGNTIYF.

This sequence joins TRBV3-1 (or the pseudogene TRBV3-2) and TRBJ2-2; 9 nucleotides line up with TRBD2. This CDR3 has 18 amino acids. V was pared by 4 bases and J by 1 base, with 10 bases of the junction left unmatched. The germline CDR1 and CDR2 sequences are LGHDT and YNNKEL (reference sequence). Here the CDR3 reads CASSPQRGAPKNTGELFF. The CDR3 nucleotides are TGTGCCAGCAGCCCCCAGCGGGGGGCCCCTAAGAACACCGGGGAGCTGTTTTTT.

This chain uses TRBV7-9 with TRBJ2-7, with a possible D match to TRBD2 (6 bases). Germline V lookup: CDR1 SEHNR, CDR2 FQNEAQ (reference sequence). The V and J ends lost 6 bases and 7 bases respectively, with 16 bases between them. The CDR3 extends over 13 amino acids. The CDR3 loop is CASRRTSEGEQYF. The CDR3 coding sequence is TGTGCCAGCAGGCGGACTTCGGAGGGGGAGCAGTACTTC.

The rearrangement links TRBV11-2 to TRBJ1-1, with no clear D. V gave up 2 bases and J gave up 1 base, with 8 bases separating them. CDR3 length equals 14 residues. CDR1 is SGHAT, CDR2 FQNNGV, per germline. CDR3 in amino acids: CASSLWAGNTEAFF. The CDR3 DNA sequence: TGTGCCAGCAGCTTATGGGCAGGGAACACTGAAGCTTTCTTT. The entire variable domain, with the rest obtained from reference TRBV11-2 and TRBJ1-1, is as follows: EAGVAQSPRYKIIEKRQSVAFWCNPISGHATLYWYQQILGQGPKLLIQFQNNGVVDDSQLPKDRFSAERLKGVDSTLKIQPAKLEDSAVYLCASSLWAGNTEAFFGQGTRLTVV.

The chain couples TRBV18 to TRBJ2-3; 7 bases align to TRBD2. V trimming: 3 bases; J trimming: 2 bases; junction bases outside the gene matches: 5. This CDR3 spans 15 amino acids. CDR1 is KGHSH and CDR2 is LQKENI in the germline V gene. The CDR3 nucleotides read TGTGCCAGCTCACCCCCGAGCGGGGCCACAGATACGCAGTATTTT. Amino acids: CASSPPSGATDTQYF.

This clone came up a few times. V and J are TRBV4-1 and TRBJ1-2; D gene unclear. This CDR3 is built from 15 residues. The V and J ends lost 0 bases and 5 bases respectively, with 13 bases between them. Germline CDR1 is MGHRA and CDR2 is YSYEKL. The CDR3 DNA is TGCGCCAGCAGCCAAGATGTGTCAGGATCATATGGCTACACCTTC. It encodes CASSQDVSGSYGYTF.

The V gene is TRBV5-4, the J gene TRBJ1-2; 7 positions agree with TRBD1. V dropped 2 bases and J dropped 5; count of bases not matched to a gene: 9. The CDR3 is made up of 15 amino acids. CDR1 is SGHNT, CDR2 YYREEE, per germline (reference sequence). The CDR3 spells CASSFAGGSGYGYTF. The CDR3 DNA is TGTGCCAGCAGCTTTGCAGGGGGAAGTGGTTATGGCTACACCTTC.

V usage is TRBV9 and J usage is TRBJ1-2; D is unclear. The CDR3 consists of 12 residues. Trimming removed 4 bases from V and 8 bases from J, with 12 bases in between. The germline V gene encodes CDR1 SGDLS and CDR2 YYNGEE. CDR3: CASSSSLGGYTF. CDR3 bases: TGTGCCAGCAGCTCCTCGCTTGGCGGCTACACCTTC.

The CDR3 DNA reads TGCAGTGCTCGCCGGGACTACGAGCAGTACTTC. Its translation is CSARRDYEQYF. The rearrangement links TRBV20-1 to TRBJ2-7; weak D call: TRBD2 (5 bases). The CDR3 is made up of 11 amino acids. Trimming pared 5 bases from V and 3 bases from J, leaving 8 bases between. Germline V gene sequence: CDR1 DFQATT, CDR2 SNEGSKA (reference sequence).

The gene calls are TRBV19 and TRBJ1-4, with 7 bases matching TRBD1. The germline V gene encodes CDR1 LNHDA and CDR2 SQIVND (reference sequence). The CDR3 consists of 16 residues. V dropped 1 base and J dropped 10; count of bases not matched to a gene: 12. CDR3 DNA: TGTGCCAGTAGTATAGCTCCGGGACAGCGGCAAGGAAAACTGTTTTTT. Residues: CASSIAPGQRQGKLFF. The whole variable domain, filled in from reference TRBV19 and TRBJ1-4, reads DGGITQSPKYLFRKEGQNVTLSCEQNLNHDAMYWYRQDPGQGLRLIYYSQIVNDFQKGDIAEGYSVSREKKESFPLTVTSAQKNPTAFYLCASSIAPGQRQGKLFFGSGTQLSVL.

The chain combines TRBV6-2 or TRBV6-3 with TRBJ1-2, with a tentative D call TRBD1 (6 bases). Trimming removed 3 bases from V and 5 bases from J, with 19 bases in between. The CDR3 runs 16 residues. Germline V lookup: CDR1 MNHEY, CDR2 SVGEGT. The CDR3 here is CASSYTIGTTLYGYTF. The CDR3, as DNA: TGTGCCAGCAGTTATACAATTGGGACAACCCTTTATGGCTACACCTTC.

V gene TRBV29-1 combines with J gene TRBJ2-7; 10 nucleotides align to TRBD1. In germline, CDR1 is SQVTM, CDR2 ANQGSEA. This CDR3 comprises 12 residues. V lost 6 bases to trimming and J lost 5 bases; unmatched junction nucleotides: 4. CDR3 sequence reads: CSVRQGADEQYF. The CDR3 region has the DNA TGCAGCGTCCGACAGGGGGCAGACGAGCAGTACTTC.

The chain couples TRBV7-3 to TRBJ2-2, with 9 bases lining up with TRBD1. V lost 5 bases and J lost 4; bases outside the gene matches: 8. The V gene's germline CDR1 is SGHTA and CDR2 FQGTGA. This CDR3 is 16 amino acids long. Here the CDR3 reads CASSQVWGQGTGELFF. CDR3 DNA sequence: TGTGCCAGCAGCCAGGTGTGGGGACAGGGCACCGGGGAGCTGTTTTTT.

This chain connects TRBV19 to TRBJ1-2, with D tentatively TRBD1 (5 bases). This CDR3 comprises 14 residues. V lost 7 bases and J 6 bases, leaving 18 bases between the germline ends. The V gene's germline CDR1 is LNHDA and CDR2 SQIVND (reference sequence). This CDR3 is CASTMISRANGYTF. In DNA form, the CDR3 reads TGTGCCAGTACTATGATAAGCAGGGCAAATGGCTACACCTTC.

This chain uses TRBV5-1 with TRBJ1-1; 8 bases are shared with TRBD1. CDR3 length: 14 amino acids. Trimming at V came to 2 bases and at J to 3 bases, leaving 3 bases not matched to a gene. The germline V gene has CDR1 SGHRS and CDR2 YFSETQ. DNA for the CDR3: TGCGCCAGCAGCTTCACAGGGGGTGACACTGAAGCTTTCTTT. Translated, it gives CASSFTGGDTEAFF.

The V call is TRBV2, the J call TRBJ1-1; D call uncertain. CDR3 length: 14 amino acids. CDR1 and CDR2 from the germline V gene are SNHLY and FYNNEI. Trimming shortened V by 6 bases and J by 3 bases, and 14 bases separated the two germline ends. This chain's CDR3 is CASRGEGWDTEAFF. In nucleotides, the CDR3 is TGTGCCAGCAGGGGAGAGGGATGGGACACTGAAGCTTTCTTT.

In its sample, this clone was seen a few times. The chain uses TRBV5-5 and TRBJ1-2; D may be TRBD1 (6 bases). The CDR3 extends over 15 amino acids. V was pared by 4 bases and J by 5 bases, with 18 bases between. Germline lookup yields CDR1 SGHKS and CDR2 YYEKEE (reference sequence). CDR3 DNA: TGTGCCAGCAGCCCGGACAGATCTAGGGCTTATGGCTACACCTTC. Its protein product is CASSPDRSRAYGYTF.

This clone has just one count. This sequence joins TRBV6-2 or TRBV6-3 and TRBJ2-7, with a tentative D call TRBD2 (7 bases). V dropped 2 bases and J dropped 0 bases, with 11 bases sitting between them. The CDR3 has 15 residues. Germline assignment: CDR1 MNHEY and CDR2 SVGEGT. The CDR3 spells CASSYMRGLSYEQYF. DNA for the CDR3: TGTGCCAGCAGTTACATGCGGGGGCTCTCCTACGAGCAGTACTTC.

About this clone: The junction departs from the called germline gene at one end, perhaps through a read error. CDR3 sequence reads: CASSDSGAGNTIYF. CDR3 DNA sequence: TGTGCCAGCAGTGACTCCGGGGCTGGAAACACCATATATTTT. The chain links TRBV6-5 to TRBJ1-3; D unclear. Germline V gives CDR1 MNHEY, CDR2 SVGAGI. The CDR3 sequence is 14 residues long.

The V call is TRBV18, the J call TRBJ1-2; D is uncertain. Germline loops: CDR1 KGHSH, CDR2 LQKENI. This CDR3 has 14 amino acids. With 3 bases removed from V and 2 bases from J, the gap between germline ends came to 10 bases. CDR3 in DNA: TGTGCCAGCTCACCGGCGGGAGAGAACTATGGCTACACCTTC. Protein product: CASSPAGENYGYTF.

The CDR3 DNA sequence: TGCAGCGGCTGGGGCCCGGCGGGGAGTGGAAACACCATATATTTT. Amino acids: CSGWGPAGSGNTIYF. This rearrangement joins TRBV29-1 to TRBJ1-3, with a weak D call TRBD1 (5 bases). CDR3 size: 15 residues. Trimming took 7 bases from V and 3 from J, leaving 19 bases between them. Germline V gene data show CDR1 as SQVTM and CDR2 as ANQGSEA.

This clone was found once. The chain recombines TRBV2 with TRBJ1-1; no reliable D call. The germline CDR1 and CDR2 sequences are SNHLY and FYNNEI. The V gene lost 8 bases and the J gene lost 3 bases, with 13 bases spanning the gap. The CDR3 length is 13 residues. The CDR3 is CASLFTADTEAFF. CDR3 sequence (DNA): TGTGCCAGCCTTTTTACGGCGGACACTGAAGCTTTCTTT.